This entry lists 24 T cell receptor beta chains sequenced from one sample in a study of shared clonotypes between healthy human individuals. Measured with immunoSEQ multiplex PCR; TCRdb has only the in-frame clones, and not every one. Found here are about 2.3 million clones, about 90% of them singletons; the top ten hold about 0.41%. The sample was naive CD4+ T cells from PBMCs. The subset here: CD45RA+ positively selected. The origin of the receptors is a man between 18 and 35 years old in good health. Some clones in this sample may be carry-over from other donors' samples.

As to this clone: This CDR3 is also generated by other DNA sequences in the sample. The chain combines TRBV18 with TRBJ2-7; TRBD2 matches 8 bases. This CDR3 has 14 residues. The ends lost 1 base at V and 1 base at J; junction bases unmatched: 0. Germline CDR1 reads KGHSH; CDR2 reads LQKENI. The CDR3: CASSPLAGSYEQYF. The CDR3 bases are TGTGCCAGCTCACCACTAGCGGGGTCCTACGAGCAGTACTTC.

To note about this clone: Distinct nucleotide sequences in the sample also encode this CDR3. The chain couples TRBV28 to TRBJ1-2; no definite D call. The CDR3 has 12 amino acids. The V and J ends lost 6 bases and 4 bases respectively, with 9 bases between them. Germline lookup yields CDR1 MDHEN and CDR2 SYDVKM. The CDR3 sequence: CASSPLGYGYTF. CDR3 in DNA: TGTGCCAGCAGCCCCCTCGGCTATGGCTACACCTTC.

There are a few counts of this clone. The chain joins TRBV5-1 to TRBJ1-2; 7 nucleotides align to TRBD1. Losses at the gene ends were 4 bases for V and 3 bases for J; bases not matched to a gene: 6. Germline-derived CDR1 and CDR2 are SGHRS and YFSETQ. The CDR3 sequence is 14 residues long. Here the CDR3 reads CASSVLGTDYGYTF. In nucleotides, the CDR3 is TGCGCCAGCAGCGTCCTAGGGACAGACTATGGCTACACCTTC.

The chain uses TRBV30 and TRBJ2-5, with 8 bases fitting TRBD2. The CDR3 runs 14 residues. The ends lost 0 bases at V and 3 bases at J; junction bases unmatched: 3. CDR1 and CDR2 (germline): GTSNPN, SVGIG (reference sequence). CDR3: CAWSVVAGKETQYF. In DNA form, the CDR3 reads TGTGCCTGGAGTGTGGTAGCGGGAAAAGAGACCCAGTACTTC.

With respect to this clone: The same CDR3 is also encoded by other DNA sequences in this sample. The CDR3: CSASRRDEQFF. The CDR3, as DNA: TGCAGTGCTTCTAGGCGGGATGAGCAGTTCTTC. The V call is TRBV20-1, the J call TRBJ2-1, with D possibly matching TRBD2 (5 bases). In germline, CDR1 is DFQATT, CDR2 SNEGSKA (reference sequence). The CDR3 totals 11 residues. V gave up 5 bases and J gave up 8 bases, with 10 bases separating them.

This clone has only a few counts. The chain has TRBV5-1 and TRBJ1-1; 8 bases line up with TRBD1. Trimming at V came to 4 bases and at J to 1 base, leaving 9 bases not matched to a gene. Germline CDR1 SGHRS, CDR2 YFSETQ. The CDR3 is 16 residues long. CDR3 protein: CASSPSRTGPNTEAFF. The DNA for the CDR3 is TGCGCCAGCAGCCCCTCGAGGACAGGGCCGAACACTGAAGCTTTCTTT.

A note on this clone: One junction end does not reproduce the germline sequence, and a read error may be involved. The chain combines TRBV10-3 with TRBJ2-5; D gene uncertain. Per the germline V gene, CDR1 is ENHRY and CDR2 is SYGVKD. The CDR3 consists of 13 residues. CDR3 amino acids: CAISSSSQKTQYF. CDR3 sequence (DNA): TGTGCCATCAGTTCTTCCAGCCAAAAGACCCAGTACTTC.

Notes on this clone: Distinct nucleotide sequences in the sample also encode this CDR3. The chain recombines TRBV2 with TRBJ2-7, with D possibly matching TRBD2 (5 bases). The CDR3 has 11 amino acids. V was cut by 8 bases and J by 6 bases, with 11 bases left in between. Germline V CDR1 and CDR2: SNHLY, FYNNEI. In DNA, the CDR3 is TGTGCCAGCCGGGATCGGGGCGAGCAGTACTTC. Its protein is CASRDRGEQYF.

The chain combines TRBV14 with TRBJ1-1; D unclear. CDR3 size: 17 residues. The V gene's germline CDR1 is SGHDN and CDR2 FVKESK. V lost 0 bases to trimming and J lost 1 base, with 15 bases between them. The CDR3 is CASSQDTGQVWNTEAFF. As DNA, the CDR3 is TGTGCCAGCAGCCAAGATACGGGCCAGGTATGGAACACTGAAGCTTTCTTT.

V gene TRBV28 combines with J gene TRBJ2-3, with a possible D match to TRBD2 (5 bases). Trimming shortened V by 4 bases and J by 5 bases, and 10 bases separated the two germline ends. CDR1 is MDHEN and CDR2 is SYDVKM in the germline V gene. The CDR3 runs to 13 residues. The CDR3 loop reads CASSSLGVDTQYF. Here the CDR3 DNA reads TGTGCCAGCAGTTCCCTCGGGGTAGATACGCAGTATTTT.

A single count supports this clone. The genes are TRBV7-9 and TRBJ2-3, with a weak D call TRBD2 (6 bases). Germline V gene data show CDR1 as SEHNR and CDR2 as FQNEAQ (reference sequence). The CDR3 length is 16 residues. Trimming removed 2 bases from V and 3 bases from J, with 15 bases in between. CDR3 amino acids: CASSLLGAGGTDTQYF. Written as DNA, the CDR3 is TGTGCCAGCAGCTTACTTGGCGCCGGGGGTACAGATACGCAGTATTTT.

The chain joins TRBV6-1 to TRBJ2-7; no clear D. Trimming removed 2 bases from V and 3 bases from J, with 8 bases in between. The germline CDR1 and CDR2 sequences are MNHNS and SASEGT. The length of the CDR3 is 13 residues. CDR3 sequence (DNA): TGTGCCAGCAGTGAACGGAGATTCTACGAGCAGTACTTC. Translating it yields CASSERRFYEQYF.

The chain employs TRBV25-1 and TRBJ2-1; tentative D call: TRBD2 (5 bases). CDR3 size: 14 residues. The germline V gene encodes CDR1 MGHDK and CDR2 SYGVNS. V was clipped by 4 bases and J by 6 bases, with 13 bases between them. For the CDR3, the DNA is TGTGCCAGCAGTGCTAGCTGGGATCCCAATGAGCAGTTCTTC. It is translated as CASSASWDPNEQFF.

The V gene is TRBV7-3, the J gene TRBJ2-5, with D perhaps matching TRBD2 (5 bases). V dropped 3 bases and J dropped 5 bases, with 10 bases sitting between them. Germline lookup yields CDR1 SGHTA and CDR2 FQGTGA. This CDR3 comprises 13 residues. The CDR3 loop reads CASSFGVGETQYF. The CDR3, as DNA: TGTGCCAGCAGCTTCGGGGTAGGGGAGACCCAGTACTTC.

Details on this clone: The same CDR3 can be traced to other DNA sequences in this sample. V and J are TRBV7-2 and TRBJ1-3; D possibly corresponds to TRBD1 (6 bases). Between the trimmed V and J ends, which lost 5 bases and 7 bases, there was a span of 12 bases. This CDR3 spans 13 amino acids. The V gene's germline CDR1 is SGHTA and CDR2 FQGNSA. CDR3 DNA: TGTGCCAGCAGCCCGCTACAGGGTAACACCATATATTTT. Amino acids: CASSPLQGNTIYF.

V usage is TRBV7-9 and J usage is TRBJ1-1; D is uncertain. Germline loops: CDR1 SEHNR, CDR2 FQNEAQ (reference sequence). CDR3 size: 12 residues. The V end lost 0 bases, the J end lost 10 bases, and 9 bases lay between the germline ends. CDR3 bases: TGTGCCAGCAGCTTAGCCCACCGGGGAGCTTTCTTT. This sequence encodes CASSLAHRGAFF.

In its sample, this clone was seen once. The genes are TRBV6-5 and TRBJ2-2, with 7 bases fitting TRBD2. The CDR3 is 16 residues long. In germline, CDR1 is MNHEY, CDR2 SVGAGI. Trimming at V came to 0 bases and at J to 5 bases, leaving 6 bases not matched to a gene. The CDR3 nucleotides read TGTGCCAGCAGTTACTCTGGCGGGGGTGGAACCGGGGAGCTGTTTTTT. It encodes CASSYSGGGGTGELFF.

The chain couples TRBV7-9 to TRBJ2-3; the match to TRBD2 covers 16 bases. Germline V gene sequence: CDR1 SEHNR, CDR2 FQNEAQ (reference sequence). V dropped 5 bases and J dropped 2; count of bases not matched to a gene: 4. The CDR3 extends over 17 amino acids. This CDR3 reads CASSPGLAGGPTDTQYF. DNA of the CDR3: TGTGCCAGCAGCCCGGGACTAGCGGGAGGGCCCACAGATACGCAGTATTTT.

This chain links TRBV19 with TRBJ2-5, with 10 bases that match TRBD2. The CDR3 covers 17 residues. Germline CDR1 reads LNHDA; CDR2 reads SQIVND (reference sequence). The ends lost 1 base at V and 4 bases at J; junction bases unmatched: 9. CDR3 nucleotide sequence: TGTGCCAGTAGTATAGGACCCCTAGCGGGAGACGTAGAGACCCAGTACTTC. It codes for CASSIGPLAGDVETQYF.

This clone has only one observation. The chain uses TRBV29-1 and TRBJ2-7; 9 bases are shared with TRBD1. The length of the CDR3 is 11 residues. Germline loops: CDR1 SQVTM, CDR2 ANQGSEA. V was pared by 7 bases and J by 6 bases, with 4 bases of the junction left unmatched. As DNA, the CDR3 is TGCAGCGCGGGACAGGGTGGCGAGCAGTACTTC. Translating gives CSAGQGGEQYF.

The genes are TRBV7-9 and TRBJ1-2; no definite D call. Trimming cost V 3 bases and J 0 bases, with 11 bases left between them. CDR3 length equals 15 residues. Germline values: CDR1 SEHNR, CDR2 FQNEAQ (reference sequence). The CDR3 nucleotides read TGTGCCAGCAGCTTCCTAGCAGGTGCTAACTATGGCTACACCTTC. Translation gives CASSFLAGANYGYTF.

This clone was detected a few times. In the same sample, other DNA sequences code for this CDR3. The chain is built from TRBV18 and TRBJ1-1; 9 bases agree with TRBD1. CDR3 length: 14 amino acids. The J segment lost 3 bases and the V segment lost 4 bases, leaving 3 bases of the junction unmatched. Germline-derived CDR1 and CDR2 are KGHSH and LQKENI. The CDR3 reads CASSLRTGDTEAFF. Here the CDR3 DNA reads TGTGCCAGCTCACTTAGGACAGGGGACACTGAAGCTTTCTTT.

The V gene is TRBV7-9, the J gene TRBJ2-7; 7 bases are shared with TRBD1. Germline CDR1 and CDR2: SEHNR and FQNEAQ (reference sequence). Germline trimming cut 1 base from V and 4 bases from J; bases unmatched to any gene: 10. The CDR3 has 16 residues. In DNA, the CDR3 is TGTGCCAGCAGCTTAGGCCGAGGGACAGTCCCGTACGAGCAGTACTTC. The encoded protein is CASSLGRGTVPYEQYF.

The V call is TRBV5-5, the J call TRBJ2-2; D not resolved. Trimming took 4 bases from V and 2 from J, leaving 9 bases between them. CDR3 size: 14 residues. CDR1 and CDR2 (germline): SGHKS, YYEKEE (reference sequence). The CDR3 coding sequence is TGTGCCAGCAGCCCCGGGCCAAACACCGGGGAGCTGTTTTTT. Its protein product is CASSPGPNTGELFF.